Listed below are T cell receptor beta chains from one sample, sequenced in a study of blood T cell repertoires in COVID-19. TCRdb's copy holds only in-frame clones and misses some; the assay was immunoSEQ multiplex PCR. The sample shows approximately 170,000 clones, about four fifths of them seen only once. Sequenced sample: peripheral blood. Receptors were obtained from a woman in her 70s with COVID-19, enrolled during active disease. Each CDR3 is given with its conserved first and last residue. The D gene is left open where the match is weak. Not every row has a clone size; where given, it reads once, few, many or a size class.

D gene: TRBD2
J gene: TRBJ2-1
V gene: TRBV5-6
clone size: once
CDR3 protein: CASSSYRSLAGPSNEQFF
CDR3 DNA: TGTGCCAGCAGCTCCTATCGATCTCTAGCGGGCCCTTCCAATGAGCAGTTCTTC

D gene: TRBD2
J gene: TRBJ2-7
V gene: TRBV6-2/TRBV6-3
clone size: .
CDR3 protein: CASSYPGLAGVYEQYF
CDR3 DNA: TGTGCCAGCAGTTACCCGGGACTAGCGGGAGTTTACGAGCAGTACTTC

D gene: .
J gene: TRBJ1-1
V gene: TRBV30
clone size: .
CDR3 protein: CAWSVPELGSTEAFF
CDR3 DNA: TGTGCCTGGAGTGTACCTGAGCTAGGGAGCACTGAAGCTTTCTTT

D gene: TRBD1
J gene: TRBJ2-2
V gene: TRBV5-1
clone size: .
CDR3 protein: CASSLEGQGNTGELFF
CDR3 DNA: TGCGCCAGCAGCTTGGAGGGACAGGGGAACACCGGGGAGCTGTTTTTT

D gene: TRBD2
J gene: TRBJ2-1
V gene: TRBV4-1
clone size: .
CDR3 protein: CASSQSSGWRNEQFF
CDR3 DNA: TGCGCCAGCAGCCAAAGTAGCGGGTGGAGGAATGAGCAGTTCTTC

D gene: TRBD2
J gene: TRBJ2-7
V gene: TRBV3-1/TRBV3-2
clone size: .
CDR3 protein: CASTGLSSYEQYF
CDR3 DNA: TGTGCCAGCACGGGACTAAGCTCCTACGAGCAGTACTTC

D gene: .
J gene: TRBJ2-7
V gene: TRBV15
clone size: .
CDR3 protein: CATSRDHASSYEQYF
CDR3 DNA: TGTGCCACCAGCAGAGATCATGCGAGCTCCTACGAGCAGTACTTC

D gene: TRBD1
J gene: TRBJ2-1
V gene: TRBV3-1/TRBV3-2
clone size: .
CDR3 protein: CASSQGVQDRGSNEQFF
CDR3 DNA: TGTGCCAGCAGCCAAGGGGTCCAGGACAGGGGAAGCAATGAGCAGTTCTTC

D gene: TRBD1
J gene: TRBJ1-2
V gene: TRBV7-8
clone size: few
CDR3 protein: CASSLGSTPGTDNYGYTF
CDR3 DNA: TGTGCCAGCAGCTTAGGCTCGACTCCCGGGACAGATAACTATGGCTACACCTTC

D gene: .
J gene: TRBJ2-7
V gene: TRBV28
clone size: few
CDR3 protein: CASSAPGGGLYEQYF
CDR3 DNA: TGTGCCAGCAGTGCCCCGGGGGGCGGGCTCTACGAGCAGTACTTC